This T cell receptor (beta chain) was identified during a study of blood T cell repertoires in COVID-19. This clone was found a few times. Authors' analysis steps: Counts of nucleated cells, estimated from reference gene primer amplification, were obtained. Profiled with immunoSEQ multiplex PCR; TCRdb holds only in-frame clones, not every one. V, J and clone size are those of that table, while D and trimming were read from the DNA. The repertoire consists of some 120,000 clones, with around 89% occurring once and the leading ten covering about a fifth. With V trimmed by 0 bases and J by 6 bases, 4 bases remained unmatched. The CDR3 runs 14 residues. Looked up from germline, CDR1 is PRHDT and CDR2 is FYEKMQ (reference sequence).

This TCR came from a human donor with acute or convalescent COVID-19. The donor label of this sample is uncertain. The gene calls are TRBV13 and TRBJ1-2; TRBD1 matches 7 bases. Sequencing was done on a sample of peripheral blood. DNA for the CDR3: TGTGCCAGCAGCTTAGGGCAGGGGGACCATGGCTACACCTTC. As protein: CASSLGQGDHGYTF.